This T cell receptor (beta chain) was profiled in a study of immune characterization of retroperitoneal liposarcoma. Germline-derived CDR1 and CDR2 are MNHNS and SASEGT. CDR3 length equals 12 residues. Trimming removed 6 bases at V and 9 bases at J, with 12 bases between. TCRdb reprocessed the PCR reads with MiXCR, giving one entry per CDR3 protein. Of 2,000 to 2,500 distinct CDR3 sequences listed, roughly 49% are singletons. The chain joins TRBV6-1 to TRBJ2-4; the D gene is possibly TRBD1 (6 bases). This receptor was identified in a female donor with retroperitoneal liposarcoma. What was sequenced was tumor tissue. CDR3 coding DNA: TGTGCCAGCAGGAACAGGGTGGGCATTCAGTACTTC. It yields the protein CASRNRVGIQYF.